Presented here are 32 T cell receptor beta chains from one specimen sequenced in a study of T-cell reconstitution after alpha-beta-depleted transplantation in children. Library preparation (for TCRbeta) was performed with unique molecular identifiers. From the PCR reads, TCRdb called clonotypes with MiXCR, one entry per CDR3 protein. Of more than 250,000 distinct CDR3 sequences listed, about a tenth were seen once; the top ten hold about 9.5%. The material was PBMCs from the stem cell graft donor, obtained from the stem cell graft. The receptors shown here come from a human donor who donated a stem cell graft to a child with SCID.

At least ten counts were recorded for this clonotype. The V and J genes are TRBV12-3 or TRBV12-4 and TRBJ2-5; D might be TRBD2 (5 bases). The CDR3 runs 15 residues. V shed 1 base and J shed 4 bases, with 13 bases lying between them. CDR3 DNA: TGTGCCAGCAGTTTAGTCCGGGGATTCGGAGAGACCCAGTACTTC. Protein: CASSLVRGFGETQYF.

This chain connects TRBV11-2 to TRBJ1-2; 8 bases are a match to TRBD1. The V segment lost 4 bases and the J segment 8 bases; nucleotides outside the gene matches: 6. The germline V gene encodes CDR1 SGHAT and CDR2 FQNNGV. This CDR3 contains 13 residues. The CDR3 DNA sequence: TGTGCCAGCAGCTCCCGGGCAGGGGGCGGCTACACCTTC. Translated: CASSSRAGGGYTF.

Notes on this clonotype: This may be a read error, as it is one base from a much larger clone. The chain is built from TRBV14 and TRBJ2-3; tentatively, D is TRBD1 or TRBD2 (5 bases each). The CDR3 is 15 amino acids. Germline CDR1 is SGHDN and CDR2 is FVKESK. V was trimmed by 1 base and J by 5 bases, leaving 13 bases between them. The CDR3 DNA reads as TGTGCCAGCAGCCAAGGGGGGTTCTTAATAGATACGCAGTATTTT. Amino acid sequence: CASSQGGFLIDTQYF. Filled out from reference TRBV14 and TRBJ2-3, the complete variable domain reads EAGVTQFPSHSVIEKGQTVTLRCDPISGHDNLYWYRRVMGKEIKFLLHFVKESKQDESGMPNNRFLAERTGGTYSTLKVQPAELEDSGVYFCASSQGGFLIDTQYFGPGTRLTVL.

This clonotype was seen a handful of times. The chain recombines TRBV3-1 with TRBJ2-7; 8 nucleotides agree with TRBD1. CDR1 LGHDT and CDR2 YNNKEL come from the germline V gene (reference sequence). After removal of 3 bases from V and 3 bases from J, the junction contained 10 bases not matched to a gene. CDR3 length equals 16 residues. In DNA, the CDR3 is TGTGCCAGCAGCCAGCCCAGCCTCGGACAGGGCTACGAGCAGTACTTC. Residues: CASSQPSLGQGYEQYF.

This clonotype was found a few times. This chain joins TRBV20-1 and TRBJ2-1; D possibly uses TRBD1 or TRBD2 (5 bases each). Deletions cut 0 bases from V and 2 bases from J, with 14 bases between. This CDR3 region has 16 residues. The germline CDR1 and CDR2 sequences are DFQATT and SNEGSKA (reference sequence). The CDR3 region has the DNA TGCAGTGCTAGAGATCGGGGCAGGGATGCCTACAATGAGCAGTTCTTC. It is translated as CSARDRGRDAYNEQFF.

Judged by abundance, this clonotype is medium-sized. The chain uses TRBV15 and TRBJ2-1; 9 bases fit TRBD1. The CDR3 contains 17 residues. CDR1 and CDR2 (germline): LNHNV, YYDKDF (reference sequence). Losses at the gene ends were 0 bases for V and 6 bases for J; bases not matched to a gene: 9. CDR3 amino acids: CATSRDLGTGKGNEQFF. CDR3 sequence (DNA): TGTGCCACCAGCAGAGATTTGGGGACAGGGAAGGGCAATGAGCAGTTCTTC.

Ten or more counts support this clonotype. The rearrangement joins TRBV5-1 to TRBJ2-3; 14 bases map to TRBD2. Germline assignment: CDR1 SGHRS and CDR2 YFSETQ. Trimming took 4 bases from V and 5 from J; bases not matched to a gene: 12. The CDR3 has 18 residues. The CDR3 DNA follows: TGCGCCAGCAGCCCCGGACTAGCGGGGGGAGTTTATGGAGATACGCAGTATTTT. Its protein is CASSPGLAGGVYGDTQYF.

A few counts support this clonotype. The V gene is TRBV6-5, the J gene TRBJ2-3; D call uncertain. V was shortened by 0 bases and J by 0 bases, with 16 bases between the two germline ends. Germline CDR1 and CDR2: MNHEY and SVGAGI. The CDR3 has 18 amino acids. The CDR3, as DNA: TGTGCCAGCAGTTACTCCCTCCCAACTGGAACTAGCACAGATACGCAGTATTTT. Translating it yields CASSYSLPTGTSTDTQYF.

The genes are TRBV5-1 and TRBJ2-2; 11 bases are a match to TRBD2. The CDR3 is made up of 18 amino acids. Germline loops: CDR1 SGHRS, CDR2 YFSETQ. V lost 7 bases to trimming and J lost 0 bases; unmatched junction nucleotides: 11. The CDR3 bases are TGCGCCAGCCTGGGACCTAGCGGGGGGCCCCCGAACACCGGGGAGCTGTTTTTT. Translating gives CASLGPSGGPPNTGELFF.

This clonotype has more than one count but fewer than ten. The V and J genes are TRBV18 and TRBJ2-7, with a tentative D call TRBD1 (6 bases). This CDR3 is 13 amino acids long. V was pared by 5 bases and J by 5 bases, with 13 bases between. Looked up from germline, CDR1 is KGHSH and CDR2 is LQKENI. The CDR3 loop is CASSARSGDEQYF. The DNA for the CDR3 is TGTGCCAGCTCAGCAAGGTCAGGGGACGAGCAGTACTTC.

The genes are TRBV11-2 and TRBJ2-5; D remains ambiguous. Germline CDR1 SGHAT, CDR2 FQNNGV. The CDR3 covers 14 residues. V gave up 5 bases and J gave up 5 bases, with 15 bases separating them. The CDR3 loop reads CASSHQTLMETQYF. The CDR3, as DNA: TGTGCCAGCAGCCATCAAACTCTCATGGAGACCCAGTACTTC.

Of note for this clonotype: The junction departs from the called germline gene at one end, perhaps through a read error. V is TRBV5-1 and J is TRBJ2-6; D possibly corresponds to TRBD2 (6 bases). The CDR3 runs 16 residues. CDR1 is SGHRS, CDR2 YFSETQ, per germline. The CDR3, as DNA: TGCGCCAGCAGCTTGGACGGGAGCTCTGGGGACAACGTCCTGACTTTC. Translation gives CASSLDGSSGDNVLTF.

This clonotype has more than one count but fewer than ten. The chain uses TRBV24-1 and TRBJ2-1; no definite D call. Germline V gene data show CDR1 as KGHDR and CDR2 as SFDVKD. With 3 bases removed from V and 8 bases from J, the gap between germline ends came to 4 bases. This CDR3 has 11 residues. The CDR3 here is CATSDRYEQFF. The DNA for the CDR3 is TGTGCCACCAGTGATCGCTATGAGCAGTTCTTC.

Of note for this clonotype: It may be a read error: a sequence one base away is much more abundant. This sequence joins TRBV5-1 and TRBJ2-5; D might be TRBD1 (5 bases). The V and J ends lost 1 base and 4 bases respectively, with 11 bases between them. There are 14 residues in the CDR3. Germline V CDR1 and CDR2: SGHRS, YFSETQ. The CDR3 region is CASSLIQGLETQYF. The DNA for the CDR3 is TGCGCCAGCAGCTTGATCCAGGGCCTAGAGACCCAGTACTTC. The variable domain in full, completed from reference TRBV5-1 and TRBJ2-5, reads KAGVTQTPRYLIKTRGQQVTLSCSPISGHRSVSWYQQTPGQGLQFLFEYFSETQRNKGNFPGRFSGRQFSNSRSEMNVSTLELGDSALYLCASSLIQGLETQYFGPGTRLLVL.

In its sample, this clonotype was seen a few times. The chain has TRBV10-3 and TRBJ2-7, with D unresolved. Deletions cut 7 bases from V and 3 bases from J, with 7 bases between. CDR1 is ENHRY, CDR2 SYGVKD, per germline. The CDR3 covers 11 residues. The CDR3: CAIKQNYEQYF. CDR3 nucleotide sequence: TGTGCCATCAAACAGAACTACGAGCAGTACTTC.

This chain uses TRBV18 with TRBJ2-7; TRBD1 aligns across 8 bases. There are 15 residues in the CDR3. Germline lookup yields CDR1 KGHSH and CDR2 LQKENI. V lost 2 bases to trimming and J lost 5 bases; unmatched junction nucleotides: 8. This CDR3 reads CASSPGMTGVDEQYF. The CDR3 nucleotides are TGTGCCAGCTCACCAGGAATGACAGGGGTTGACGAGCAGTACTTC.

The J gene is TRBJ1-1, the V gene TRBV4-1; 8 bases match TRBD1. Germline V gives CDR1 MGHRA, CDR2 YSYEKL. V was pared by 2 bases and J by 3 bases, with 2 bases of the junction left unmatched. CDR3 length: 14 amino acids. The CDR3 sequence: CASSQLDRDTEAFF. CDR3 bases: TGCGCCAGCAGCCAACTGGACAGGGACACTGAAGCTTTCTTT.

This clonotype was seen many times. This chain uses TRBV6-5 with TRBJ2-7, with D possibly being TRBD2 (5 bases). CDR1 is MNHEY, CDR2 SVGAGI, per germline. The CDR3 extends over 14 amino acids. The V end was cut by 2 bases, the J end by 4 bases, with 12 bases between. The CDR3 region has the DNA TGTGCCAGCAGTTACAGGGAGAATACGTACGAGCAGTACTTC. It codes for CASSYRENTYEQYF.

There are a few counts of this clonotype. The V call is TRBV9, the J call TRBJ2-6; D gene ambiguous. Looked up from germline, CDR1 is SGDLS and CDR2 is YYNGEE. The V end was cut by 4 bases, the J end by 4 bases, with 9 bases between. This CDR3 region has 14 residues. The CDR3 DNA reads as TGTGCCAGCAGCCTGTTGACCGGGGCCAACGTCCTGACTTTC. Residues: CASSLLTGANVLTF. The whole variable domain, remainder taken from reference TRBV9 and TRBJ2-6, is DSGVTQTPKHLITATGQRVTLRCSPRSGDLSVYWYQQSLDQGLQFLIQYYNGEERAKGNILERFSAQQFPDLHSELNLSSLELGDSALYFCASSLLTGANVLTFGAGSRLTVL.

The sample holds many counts of this clonotype. The V call is TRBV3-1, the J call TRBJ2-7; TRBD2 matches 8 bases. Germline V gives CDR1 LGHDT, CDR2 YNNKEL (reference sequence). J gave up 0 bases and V 1 base, and 2 bases lay outside the gene matches. The length of the CDR3 is 15 residues. The CDR3, as DNA: TGTGCCAGCAGCCAAGCCAGCGGGGGCTCCTACGAGCAGTACTTC. The encoded protein is CASSQASGGSYEQYF.

The chain recombines TRBV5-5 with TRBJ2-2; D may be TRBD1 or TRBD2 (5 bases each). This CDR3 contains 15 residues. Germline V gives CDR1 SGHKS, CDR2 YYEKEE (reference sequence). With 1 base removed from V and 4 bases from J, the gap between germline ends came to 11 bases. The CDR3 sequence: CASSLSEGSTGELFF. In DNA, the CDR3 is TGTGCCAGCAGCTTGTCCGAGGGGAGCACCGGGGAGCTGTTTTTT.

The chain uses TRBV7-2 and TRBJ1-1; TRBD1 might be the D (5 bases). Germline V gene lookup returns CDR1 SGHTA and CDR2 FQGNSA. This CDR3 comprises 14 residues. V was clipped by 6 bases and J by 0 bases, with 11 bases between them. CDR3 amino acids: CASRHGTVNTEAFF. DNA for the CDR3: TGTGCCAGCAGACACGGGACGGTGAACACTGAAGCTTTCTTT.

The chain has TRBV3-1 and TRBJ2-2; D is unresolved. The V and J ends lost 5 bases and 4 bases respectively, with 8 bases between them. The CDR3 length is 13 residues. Germline V lookup: CDR1 LGHDT, CDR2 YNNKEL (reference sequence). In nucleotides, the CDR3 is TGTGCCAGCAGCTTCCCGGCCACCGGGGAGCTGTTTTTT. Protein sequence: CASSFPATGELFF. The full variable domain, in which reference TRBV3-1 and TRBJ2-2 provide the parts outside the CDR3, is DTAVSQTPKYLVTQMGNDKSIKCEQNLGHDTMYWYKQDSKKFLKIMFSYNNKELIINETVPNRFSPKSPDKAHLNLHINSLELGDSAVYFCASSFPATGELFFGEGSRLTVL.

This chain joins TRBV2 and TRBJ1-2; 8 bases line up with TRBD1. This CDR3 has 14 amino acids. V dropped 7 bases and J dropped 1; count of bases not matched to a gene: 5. Germline loops: CDR1 SNHLY, CDR2 FYNNEI. CDR3 in amino acids: CASTDRGVNYGYTF. As DNA, the CDR3 is TGTGCCAGCACCGACAGGGGTGTTAACTATGGCTACACCTTC.

This clonotype has only a few counts. The V call is TRBV19, the J call TRBJ2-7; 10 positions agree with TRBD1. With 1 base clipped from V and 7 bases from J, the junction kept 10 bases outside the gene matches. Per the germline V gene, CDR1 is LNHDA and CDR2 is SQIVND (reference sequence). The CDR3 sequence is 16 residues long. The CDR3, as DNA: TGTGCCAGTAGTATAGCCGCCGGGACAGGGGTAGAAGAGCAGTACTTC. Translating it yields CASSIAAGTGVEEQYF.

This clonotype was seen only a few times. As DNA, the CDR3 is TGTGCCAGCTCACCACCATTTCAGGCAACTAATGAAAAACTGTTTTTT. Encoded protein: CASSPPFQATNEKLFF. V is TRBV18 and J is TRBJ1-4; D call uncertain. Trimming pared 0 bases from V and 0 bases from J, leaving 8 bases between. Germline values: CDR1 KGHSH, CDR2 LQKENI. This CDR3 has 16 residues.

The V and J genes are TRBV9 and TRBJ2-1; tentatively, D is TRBD2 (5 bases). This CDR3 has 14 amino acids. Trimming took off 0 bases at V and 11 bases at J, with 15 bases between the two ends. Germline V CDR1 and CDR2: SGDLS, YYNGEE. CDR3 nucleotides: TGTGCCAGCAGCGTAGCGTCTATCGGGGAGCAGCAGTTCTTC. This encodes CASSVASIGEQQFF.

This clonotype was observed a few times. The V gene is TRBV3-1, the J gene TRBJ2-7; no clear D. The germline V and J ends were trimmed by 0 bases and 4 bases, with 13 bases remaining between them. This CDR3 region has 15 residues. CDR1 and CDR2 (germline): LGHDT, YNNKEL (reference sequence). For the CDR3, the DNA is TGTGCCAGCAGCCAAGAGGGTCAGCCGGATTACGAGCAGTACTTC. This encodes CASSQEGQPDYEQYF.

Only a few counts were recorded for this clonotype. This chain connects TRBV6-5 to TRBJ1-5; no definite D call. Germline V gene lookup returns CDR1 MNHEY and CDR2 SVGAGI. This CDR3 region has 15 residues. V gave up 6 bases and J gave up 0 bases, with 12 bases separating them. CDR3 DNA sequence: TGTGCCAGCAGGGTGGATCCCTATAGCAATCAGCCCCAGCATTTT. It codes for CASRVDPYSNQPQHF.

This clonotype was found a few times. The V and J genes are TRBV5-1 and TRBJ1-4; D gene unclear. Germline CDR1 and CDR2: SGHRS and YFSETQ. The V gene lost 0 bases and the J gene lost 0 bases, with 6 bases spanning the gap. The CDR3 totals 15 residues. The CDR3 coding sequence is TGCGCCAGCAGCTTGGCCCGTTCAACTAATGAAAAACTGTTTTTT. This encodes CASSLARSTNEKLFF. The complete variable domain, with remaining parts taken from reference TRBV5-1 and TRBJ1-4, reads KAGVTQTPRYLIKTRGQQVTLSCSPISGHRSVSWYQQTPGQGLQFLFEYFSETQRNKGNFPGRFSGRQFSNSRSEMNVSTLELGDSALYLCASSLARSTNEKLFFGSGTQLSVL.

This rearrangement joins TRBV7-6 to TRBJ1-6; D unresolved. The CDR3 length is 14 residues. Trimming pared 5 bases from V and 6 bases from J, leaving 11 bases between. CDR1 and CDR2 (germline): SGHVS, FNYEAQ. For the CDR3, the DNA is TGTGCCAGCAGCCCCGGGCCCCCTAATTCACCCCTCCACTTT. Translating gives CASSPGPPNSPLHF.

The V and J genes are TRBV25-1 and TRBJ1-4; D is ambiguous. V was trimmed by 2 bases and J by 8 bases, leaving 15 bases between them. The CDR3 has 15 amino acids. Germline V lookup: CDR1 MGHDK, CDR2 SYGVNS. The CDR3 DNA reads TGTGCCAGCAGTGAAGTTACGGGTGTAGCGGAAAAACTGTTTTTT. This sequence encodes CASSEVTGVAEKLFF.